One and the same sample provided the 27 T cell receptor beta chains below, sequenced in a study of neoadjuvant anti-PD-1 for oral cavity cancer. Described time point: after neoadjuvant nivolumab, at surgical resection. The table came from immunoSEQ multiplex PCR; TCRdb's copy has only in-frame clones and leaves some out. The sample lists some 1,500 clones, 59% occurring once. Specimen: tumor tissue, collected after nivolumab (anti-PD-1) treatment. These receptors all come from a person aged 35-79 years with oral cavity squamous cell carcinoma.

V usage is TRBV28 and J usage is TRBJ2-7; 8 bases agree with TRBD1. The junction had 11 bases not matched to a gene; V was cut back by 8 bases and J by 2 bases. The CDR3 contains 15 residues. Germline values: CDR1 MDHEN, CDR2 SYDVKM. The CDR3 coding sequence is TGTGCCAGCTCCCCCGAGGACAGGGAAACCTACGAGCAGTACTTC. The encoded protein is CASSPEDRETYEQYF.

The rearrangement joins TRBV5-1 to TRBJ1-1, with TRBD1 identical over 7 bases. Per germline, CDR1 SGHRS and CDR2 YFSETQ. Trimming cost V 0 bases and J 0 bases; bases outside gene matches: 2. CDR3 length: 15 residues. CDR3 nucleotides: TGCGCCAGCAGCTTGGGACAGGGAATGAACACTGAAGCTTTCTTT. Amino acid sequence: CASSLGQGMNTEAFF. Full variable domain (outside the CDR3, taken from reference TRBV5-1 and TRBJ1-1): KAGVTQTPRYLIKTRGQQVTLSCSPISGHRSVSWYQQTPGQGLQFLFEYFSETQRNKGNFPGRFSGRQFSNSRSEMNVSTLELGDSALYLCASSLGQGMNTEAFFGQGTRLTVV.

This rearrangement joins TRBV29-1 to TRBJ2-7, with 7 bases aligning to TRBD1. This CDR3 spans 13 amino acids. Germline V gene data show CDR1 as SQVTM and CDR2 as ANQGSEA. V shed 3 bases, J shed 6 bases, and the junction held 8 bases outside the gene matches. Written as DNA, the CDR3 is TGCAGCGTTGAGGTACAGGGGATTAGCGAGCAGTACTTC. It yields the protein CSVEVQGISEQYF.

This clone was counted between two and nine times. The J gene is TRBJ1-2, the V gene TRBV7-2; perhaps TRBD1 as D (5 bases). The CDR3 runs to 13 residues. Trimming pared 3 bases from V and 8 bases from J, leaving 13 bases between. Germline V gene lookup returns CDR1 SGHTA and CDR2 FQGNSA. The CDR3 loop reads CASSLGPSKGYTF. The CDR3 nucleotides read TGTGCCAGCAGCTTGGGGCCATCTAAGGGCTACACCTTC.

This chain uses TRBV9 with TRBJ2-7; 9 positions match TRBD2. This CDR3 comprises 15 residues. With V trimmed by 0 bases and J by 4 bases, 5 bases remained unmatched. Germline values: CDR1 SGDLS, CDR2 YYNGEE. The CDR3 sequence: CASSVAPTSGYEQYF. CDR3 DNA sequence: TGTGCCAGCAGCGTAGCCCCGACTAGCGGTTACGAGCAGTACTTC.

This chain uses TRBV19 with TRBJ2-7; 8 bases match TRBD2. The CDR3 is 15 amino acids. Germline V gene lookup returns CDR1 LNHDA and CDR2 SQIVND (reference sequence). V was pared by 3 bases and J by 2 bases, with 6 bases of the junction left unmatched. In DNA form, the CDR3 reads TGTGCCAGTAGTATCGGTGAGCGGGAGACCTACGAGCAGTACTTC. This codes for CASSIGERETYEQYF.

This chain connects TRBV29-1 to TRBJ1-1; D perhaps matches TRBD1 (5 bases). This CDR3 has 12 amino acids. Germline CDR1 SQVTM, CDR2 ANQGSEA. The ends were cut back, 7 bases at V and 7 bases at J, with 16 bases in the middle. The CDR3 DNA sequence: TGCAGCGCTACCGAAGGTGGGGGTGAAGCTTTCTTT. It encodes CSATEGGGEAFF.

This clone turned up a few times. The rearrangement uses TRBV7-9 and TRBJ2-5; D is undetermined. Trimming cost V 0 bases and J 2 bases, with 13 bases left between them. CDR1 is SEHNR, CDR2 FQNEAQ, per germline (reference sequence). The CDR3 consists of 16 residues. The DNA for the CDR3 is TGTGCCAGCAGCTTAGCAGGTACTATGGGTCAAGAGACCCAGTACTTC. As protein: CASSLAGTMGQETQYF. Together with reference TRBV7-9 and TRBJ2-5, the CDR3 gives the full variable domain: DTGVSQNPRHKITKRGQNVTFRCDPISEHNRLYWYRQTLGQGPEFLTYFQNEAQLEKSRLLSDRFSAERPKGSFSTLEIQRTEQGDSAMYLCASSLAGTMGQETQYFGPGTRLLVL.

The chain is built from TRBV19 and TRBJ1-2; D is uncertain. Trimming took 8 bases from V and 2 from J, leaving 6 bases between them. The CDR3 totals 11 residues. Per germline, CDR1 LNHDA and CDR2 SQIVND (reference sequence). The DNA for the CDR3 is TGTGCCAGTGAGAGGAACTATGGCTACACCTTC. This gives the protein CASERNYGYTF.

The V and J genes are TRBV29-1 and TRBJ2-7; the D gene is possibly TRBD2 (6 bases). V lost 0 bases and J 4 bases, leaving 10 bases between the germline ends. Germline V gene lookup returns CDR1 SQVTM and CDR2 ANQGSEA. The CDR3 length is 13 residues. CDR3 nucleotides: TGCAGCGTTGAAGATCGAGGAGGGTACGAGCAGTACTTC. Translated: CSVEDRGGYEQYF.

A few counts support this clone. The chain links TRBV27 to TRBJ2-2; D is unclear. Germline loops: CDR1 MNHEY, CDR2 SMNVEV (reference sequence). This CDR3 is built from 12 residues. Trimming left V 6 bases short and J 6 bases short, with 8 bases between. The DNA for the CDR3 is TGTGCCAGCAGCCTGATGGCCGGGGAGCTGTTTTTT. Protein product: CASSLMAGELFF.

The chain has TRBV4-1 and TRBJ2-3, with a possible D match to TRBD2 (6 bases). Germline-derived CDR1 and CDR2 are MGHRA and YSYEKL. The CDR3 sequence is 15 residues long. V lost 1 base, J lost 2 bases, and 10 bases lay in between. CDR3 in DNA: TGCGCCAGCAGCCAAGGGTGGCGGGACACAGATACGCAGTATTTT. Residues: CASSQGWRDTDTQYF.

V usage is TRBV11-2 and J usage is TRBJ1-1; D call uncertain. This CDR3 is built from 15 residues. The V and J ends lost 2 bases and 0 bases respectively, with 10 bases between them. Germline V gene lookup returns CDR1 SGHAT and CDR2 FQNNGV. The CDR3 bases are TGTGCCAGCAGCTTAAGGGCGACCATGAACACTGAAGCTTTCTTT. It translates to CASSLRATMNTEAFF. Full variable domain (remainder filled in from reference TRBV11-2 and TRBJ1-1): EAGVAQSPRYKIIEKRQSVAFWCNPISGHATLYWYQQILGQGPKLLIQFQNNGVVDDSQLPKDRFSAERLKGVDSTLKIQPAKLEDSAVYLCASSLRATMNTEAFFGQGTRLTVV.

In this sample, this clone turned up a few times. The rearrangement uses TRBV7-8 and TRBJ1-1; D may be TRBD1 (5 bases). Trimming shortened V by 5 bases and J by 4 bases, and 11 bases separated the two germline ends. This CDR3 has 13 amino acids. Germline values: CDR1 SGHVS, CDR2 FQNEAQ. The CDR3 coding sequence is TGTGCCAGCAGCCCCAGCGGGGCCACTGAAGCTTTCTTT. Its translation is CASSPSGATEAFF.

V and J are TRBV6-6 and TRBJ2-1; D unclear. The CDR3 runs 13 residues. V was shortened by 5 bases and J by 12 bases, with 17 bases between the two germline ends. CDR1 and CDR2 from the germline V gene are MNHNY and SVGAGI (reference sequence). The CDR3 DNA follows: TGTGCCAGCAGTCCCCCGCCGTCGGGTACGCAGTTCTTC. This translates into CASSPPPSGTQFF.

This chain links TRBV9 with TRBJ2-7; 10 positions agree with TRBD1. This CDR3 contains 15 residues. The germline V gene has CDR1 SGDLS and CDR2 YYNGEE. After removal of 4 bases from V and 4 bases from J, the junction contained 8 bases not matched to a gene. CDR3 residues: CASSISPGQGYEQYF. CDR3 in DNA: TGTGCCAGCAGCATCTCCCCGGGACAGGGGTACGAGCAGTACTTC.

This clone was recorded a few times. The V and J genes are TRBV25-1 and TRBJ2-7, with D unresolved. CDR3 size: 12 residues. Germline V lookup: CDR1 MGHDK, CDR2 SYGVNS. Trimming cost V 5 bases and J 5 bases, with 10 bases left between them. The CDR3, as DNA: TGTGCCAGCAGTCGGGCCTGGAACGAGCAGTACTTC. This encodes CASSRAWNEQYF.

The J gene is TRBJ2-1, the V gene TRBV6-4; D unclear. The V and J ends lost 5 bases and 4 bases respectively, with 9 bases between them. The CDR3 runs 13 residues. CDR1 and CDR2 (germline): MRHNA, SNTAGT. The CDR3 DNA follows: TGTGCCAGCAGTTCTACCCCTTACAATGAGCAGTTCTTC. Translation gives CASSSTPYNEQFF.

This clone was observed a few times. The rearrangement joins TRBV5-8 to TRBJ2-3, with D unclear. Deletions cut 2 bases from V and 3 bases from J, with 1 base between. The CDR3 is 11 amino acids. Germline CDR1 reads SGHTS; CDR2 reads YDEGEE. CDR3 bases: TGTGCCAGCAGCTTTACAGATACGCAGTATTTT. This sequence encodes CASSFTDTQYF.

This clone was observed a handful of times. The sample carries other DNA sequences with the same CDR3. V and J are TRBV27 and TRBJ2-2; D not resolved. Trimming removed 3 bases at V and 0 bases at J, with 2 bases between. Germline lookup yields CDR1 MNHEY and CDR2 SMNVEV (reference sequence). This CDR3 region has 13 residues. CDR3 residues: CASSLANTGELFF. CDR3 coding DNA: TGTGCCAGCAGTTTGGCGAACACCGGGGAGCTGTTTTTT.

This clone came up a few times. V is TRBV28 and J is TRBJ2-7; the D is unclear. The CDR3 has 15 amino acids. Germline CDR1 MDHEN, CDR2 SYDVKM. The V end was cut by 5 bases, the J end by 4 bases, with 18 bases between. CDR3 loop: CASSTPRRPPYEQYF. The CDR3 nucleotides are TGTGCCAGCAGTACCCCCCGCAGGCCCCCTTACGAGCAGTACTTC.

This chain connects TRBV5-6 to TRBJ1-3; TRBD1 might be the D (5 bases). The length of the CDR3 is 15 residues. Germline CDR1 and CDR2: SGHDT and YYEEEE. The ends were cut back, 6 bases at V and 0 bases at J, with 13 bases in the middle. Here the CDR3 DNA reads TGTGCCAGCACCATGTGGGGGTTCTCTGGAAACACCATATATTTT. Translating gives CASTMWGFSGNTIYF.

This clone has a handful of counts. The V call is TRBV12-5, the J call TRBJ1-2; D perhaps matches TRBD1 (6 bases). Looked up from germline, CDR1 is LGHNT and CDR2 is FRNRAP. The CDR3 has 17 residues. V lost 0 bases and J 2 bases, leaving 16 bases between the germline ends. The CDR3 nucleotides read TGTGCTAGTGGTTTGGTACGCGGCCAGGGGAAAAACTATGGCTACACCTTC. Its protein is CASGLVRGQGKNYGYTF.

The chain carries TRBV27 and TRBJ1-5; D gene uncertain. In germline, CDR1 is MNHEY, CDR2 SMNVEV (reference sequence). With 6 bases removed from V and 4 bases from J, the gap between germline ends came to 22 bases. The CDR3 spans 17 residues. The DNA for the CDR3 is TGTGCCAGCAGCCCATTTGACCCCCAAGTAATAAATCAGCCCCAGCATTTT. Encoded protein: CASSPFDPQVINQPQHF.

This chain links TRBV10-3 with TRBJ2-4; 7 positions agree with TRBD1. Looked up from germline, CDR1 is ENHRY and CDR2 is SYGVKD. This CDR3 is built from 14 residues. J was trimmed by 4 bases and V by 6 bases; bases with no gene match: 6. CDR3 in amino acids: CAISSGTDKNIQYF. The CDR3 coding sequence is TGTGCCATCAGCTCAGGGACAGATAAAAACATTCAGTACTTC.

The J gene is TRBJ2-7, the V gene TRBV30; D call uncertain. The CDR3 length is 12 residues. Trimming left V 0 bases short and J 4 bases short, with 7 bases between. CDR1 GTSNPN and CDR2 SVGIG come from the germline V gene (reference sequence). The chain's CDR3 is CAWSVASYEQYF. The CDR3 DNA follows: TGTGCCTGGAGTGTTGCTTCATACGAGCAGTACTTC.

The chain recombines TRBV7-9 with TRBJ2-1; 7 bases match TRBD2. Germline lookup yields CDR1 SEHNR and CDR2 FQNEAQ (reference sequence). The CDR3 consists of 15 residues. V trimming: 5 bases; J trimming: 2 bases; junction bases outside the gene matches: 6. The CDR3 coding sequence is TGTGCCAGCAGCACTAGCGAGTTAGCCTACAATGAGCAGTTCTTC. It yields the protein CASSTSELAYNEQFF.